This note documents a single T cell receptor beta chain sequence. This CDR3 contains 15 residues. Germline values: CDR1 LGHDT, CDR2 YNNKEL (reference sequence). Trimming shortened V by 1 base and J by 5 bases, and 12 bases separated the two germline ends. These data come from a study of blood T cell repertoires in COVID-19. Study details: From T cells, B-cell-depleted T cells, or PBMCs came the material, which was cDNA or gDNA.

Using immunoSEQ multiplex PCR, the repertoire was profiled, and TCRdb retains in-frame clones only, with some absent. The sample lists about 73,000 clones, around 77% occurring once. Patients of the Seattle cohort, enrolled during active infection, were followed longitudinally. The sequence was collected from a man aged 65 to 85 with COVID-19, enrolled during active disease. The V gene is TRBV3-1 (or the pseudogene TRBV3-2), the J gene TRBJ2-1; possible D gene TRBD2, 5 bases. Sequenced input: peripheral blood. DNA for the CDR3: TGTGCCAGCAGCCAAGCACAACTAGTCAACAATGAGCAGTTCTTC. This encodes CASSQAQLVNNEQFF.